The T cell receptor (beta chain) under discussion was sequenced for a study of blood T cell repertoires in COVID-19. Profiled with immunoSEQ multiplex PCR; TCRdb holds only in-frame clones, not every one. The data show 200,000 or so clones, 85% to 90% seen once. Note on this clone: One junction end disagrees with the germline gene, perhaps due to a read error. Other nucleotide sequences in the sample specify the same CDR3.

The sample taken for sequencing was peripheral blood. The sequence was obtained from a man aged 25-45 years with COVID-19, enrolled during active disease.

CDR3 loop: CASSSPYEQYF. CDR3 sequence (DNA): TGTGCCAGCAGTTCTCCCTATGAGCAGTACTTC. V usage is TRBV28 and J usage is TRBJ2-7; D unclear. The CDR3 loop spans 11 amino acids. The V gene's germline CDR1 is MDHEN and CDR2 SYDVKM. The full variable domain, rest sourced from reference TRBV28 and TRBJ2-7, is DVKVTQSSRYLVKRTGEKVFLECVQDMDHENMFWYRQDPGLGLRLIYFSYDVKMKEKGDIPEGYSVSREKKERFSLILESASTNQTSMYLCASSSPYEQYFGPGTRLTVT.